The TCR beta chain described here comes from a study of CD8 T cells in Susac syndrome. From germline, CDR1 is LNHDA and CDR2 SQIVND (reference sequence). J was trimmed by 1 base and V by 5 bases; bases with no gene match: 7. CDR3 length: 15 residues. The RNA, 0.5 to 1 ug, was put through reverse transcription using random hexamers. TCRdb called the immunoSEQ multiplex PCR reads again in MiXCR, with one record for every CDR3 protein. The sample yields some 180,000 distinct CDR3 sequences, less than 95% seen once. CD8+ and CD4+ T cells circulating in blood were sequenced for TCR beta. The sequenced sample was CD4+ T cells from PBMCs. The chain links TRBV19 to TRBJ1-1; TRBD1 aligns across 7 bases. The clonotype originates from a human donor in good health. DNA for the CDR3: TGTGCCAGTAGTTCCACAGGGGCCCCGAACACTGAAGCTTTCTTT. This sequence encodes CASSSTGAPNTEAFF.